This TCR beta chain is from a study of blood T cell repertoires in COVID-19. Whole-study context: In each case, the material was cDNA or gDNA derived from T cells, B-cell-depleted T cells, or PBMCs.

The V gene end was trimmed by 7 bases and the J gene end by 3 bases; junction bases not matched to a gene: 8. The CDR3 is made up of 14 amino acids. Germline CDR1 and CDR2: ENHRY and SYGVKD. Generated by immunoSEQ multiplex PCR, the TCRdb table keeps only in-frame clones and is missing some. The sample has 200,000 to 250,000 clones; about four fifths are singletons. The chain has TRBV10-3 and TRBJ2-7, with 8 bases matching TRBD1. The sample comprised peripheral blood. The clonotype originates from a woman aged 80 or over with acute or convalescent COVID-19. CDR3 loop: CAINDRGQDYEQYF. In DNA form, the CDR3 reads TGTGCCATCAACGACAGGGGCCAGGACTACGAGCAGTACTTC.